This TCR beta chain was recorded in a study of shared clonotypes between healthy human individuals. On the study more broadly: Per donor, three plates held CD4 naive cells, three held CD4 memory, two held CD8 naive and one held CD8 memory. Findings and caveats of the study: Researchers found naive subsets generally carried larger estimated richness than memory subsets.

The V gene's germline CDR1 is SQVTM and CDR2 ANQGSEA. V was pared by 7 bases and J by 6 bases, with 19 bases of the junction left unmatched. This CDR3 comprises 16 residues. Sequencing was performed with immunoSEQ multiplex PCR; in TCRdb, only in-frame clones are kept and a portion is missing. The data contain roughly 760,000 clones, around 74% of them singletons. The sample holds one count of this clone. Its specificity is not known. The chain is built from TRBV29-1 and TRBJ2-7; TRBD2 matches 9 bases. This clonotype was obtained from a woman aged 25 to 39 in good health. Sequenced material: memory CD4+ T cells sorted from blood. Specified subset: CD45RA-negative fraction. In DNA, the CDR3 is TGCAGCGCACCGAGACTTTCCGTAGCGGGAGTAGCCGAGCAGTACTTC. It codes for CSAPRLSVAGVAEQYF.